One sample yielded the 14 T cell receptor beta chains listed below, sequenced in a study of identifying expanded T cells in peripheral blood. Profiling relied on immunoSEQ multiplex PCR, and the TCRdb table lists in-frame clones only, not all of them. The sample has around 100,000 clones; about 87% are singletons. Sequenced input: blood. The receptor set was obtained from a person aged 18 to 70 in good health.

The chain recombines TRBV5-6 with TRBJ2-2; D gene ambiguous. V shed 6 bases and J shed 2 bases, with 17 bases lying between them. There are 16 residues in the CDR3. Germline CDR1 and CDR2: SGHDT and YYEEEE. The CDR3 nucleotides are TGTGCCAGCAACCACGCGGCAACTGTCAACACCGGGGAGCTGTTTTTT. It encodes CASNHAATVNTGELFF.

V is TRBV10-1 and J is TRBJ1-1, with D perhaps matching TRBD1 (5 bases). The germline V gene has CDR1 WNHNN and CDR2 SYGVQD (reference sequence). V was cut by 11 bases and J by 0 bases, with 10 bases left in between. The CDR3 runs 12 residues. DNA of the CDR3: TGCGCCCGAAAGACAGTGAACACTGAAGCTTTCTTT. Translation: CARKTVNTEAFF.

V and J are TRBV7-2 and TRBJ2-7; the D is unclear. Per germline, CDR1 SGHTA and CDR2 FQGNSA. Trimming shortened V by 1 base and J by 3 bases, and 13 bases separated the two germline ends. The CDR3 is 15 amino acids. CDR3 amino acids: CASSLELGNRYEQYF. The CDR3 DNA reads TGTGCCAGCAGCTTAGAGCTGGGGAACCGCTACGAGCAGTACTTC. Based on the CDR3 plus reference TRBV7-2 and TRBJ2-7, the full variable domain is GAGVSQSPSNKVTEKGKDVELRCDPISGHTALYWYRQSLGQGLEFLIYFQGNSAPDKSGLPSDRFSAERTGGSVSTLTIQRTQQEDSAVYLCASSLELGNRYEQYFGPGTRLTVT.

CDR3 nucleotides: TGTGCCAGCAGAGCGGTTAGCTCCTACAATGAGCAGTTCTTC. It specifies CASRAVSSYNEQFF. V is TRBV7-9 and J is TRBJ2-1, with D perhaps matching TRBD2 (5 bases). Germline CDR1 and CDR2: SEHNR and FQNEAQ (reference sequence). Trimming left V 6 bases short and J 0 bases short, with 9 bases between. This CDR3 is 14 amino acids long.

CDR3 nucleotide sequence: TGTGCCTGGAGTCCGACAGGGAACTATGGCTACACCTTC. Translating gives CAWSPTGNYGYTF. The chain uses TRBV30 and TRBJ1-2; 7 bases line up with TRBD1. Germline V gene sequence: CDR1 GTSNPN, CDR2 SVGIG (reference sequence). CDR3 length: 13 residues. With V trimmed by 2 bases and J by 2 bases, 2 bases remained unmatched.

Here the CDR3 reads CASSAPDRAFLNEQYF. The CDR3 DNA reads as TGTGCCAGCAGTGCCCCCGACAGGGCCTTTCTCAACGAGCAGTACTTC. The chain links TRBV25-1 to TRBJ2-7; 7 nucleotides agree with TRBD1. This CDR3 has 16 amino acids. V shed 4 bases, J shed 5 bases, and the junction held 14 bases outside the gene matches. Germline CDR1 reads MGHDK; CDR2 reads SYGVNS.

This rearrangement joins TRBV27 to TRBJ1-1; the match to TRBD1 covers 9 bases. The CDR3 has 14 amino acids. V shed 5 bases and J 6 bases; nucleotides not matched to a gene: 7. Germline V gene sequence: CDR1 MNHEY, CDR2 SMNVEV (reference sequence). Written as DNA, the CDR3 is TGTGCCAGCAGTATGGGGACAGGGATAGCTGAAGCTTTCTTT. Translating it yields CASSMGTGIAEAFF.

The V gene is TRBV18, the J gene TRBJ2-1, with D perhaps matching TRBD1 or TRBD2 (6 bases each). The germline V gene encodes CDR1 KGHSH and CDR2 LQKENI. The germline V and J ends were trimmed by 2 bases and 4 bases, with 12 bases remaining between them. The CDR3 loop spans 15 amino acids. CDR3 nucleotides: TGTGCCAGCTCACCAATGAGGGGGGCTTACAATGAGCAGTTCTTC. This translates into CASSPMRGAYNEQFF.

The chain has TRBV5-1 and TRBJ2-5; D assignment may be TRBD1 or TRBD2 (5 bases each). CDR3 size: 14 residues. Trimming pared 0 bases from V and 1 base from J, leaving 7 bases between. Per the germline V gene, CDR1 is SGHRS and CDR2 is YFSETQ. The CDR3: CASSLAGLQETQYF. CDR3 sequence (DNA): TGCGCCAGCAGCTTGGCGGGGCTCCAAGAGACCCAGTACTTC.

Of note for this clone: At one boundary the junction diverges from the germline segment, which might be a read error. The V call is TRBV4-1, the J call TRBJ1-1; D ambiguous. This CDR3 region has 14 residues. Germline loops: CDR1 MGHRA, CDR2 YSYEKL. The chain's CDR3 is CASSQDPGYTEAFF. The CDR3 nucleotides are TGCGCCAGCAGCCAAGATCCGGGATACACGGAAGCTTTCTTT.

This clone came up once. This chain links TRBV5-5 with TRBJ2-7; D possibly matches TRBD1 or TRBD2 (5 bases each). This CDR3 contains 16 residues. Looked up from germline, CDR1 is SGHKS and CDR2 is YYEKEE (reference sequence). V lost 5 bases to trimming and J lost 2 bases, with 20 bases between them. The CDR3: CASSYRPGPTTYEQYF. The CDR3 DNA is TGTGCCAGCAGTTATAGGCCGGGACCGACGACCTACGAGCAGTACTTC.

Comment on this clone: Other DNA sequences in the sample encode the same CDR3. The rearrangement uses TRBV19 and TRBJ1-1; a weak D match, TRBD1 (5 bases). The CDR3 covers 13 residues. The V and J ends lost 6 bases and 0 bases respectively, with 8 bases between them. Per the germline V gene, CDR1 is LNHDA and CDR2 is SQIVND (reference sequence). CDR3 residues: CASSSGLNTEAFF. The CDR3 DNA reads TGTGCCAGTAGCTCGGGACTGAACACTGAAGCTTTCTTT.

V usage is TRBV6-5 and J usage is TRBJ2-7; 10 bases fit TRBD2. The CDR3 runs to 15 residues. Germline V gives CDR1 MNHEY, CDR2 SVGAGI. V dropped 6 bases and J dropped 2; count of bases not matched to a gene: 7. The CDR3 DNA reads TGTGCCAGCAGAAGGACTAGCGGTAACACCTACGAGCAGTACTTC. Its translation is CASRRTSGNTYEQYF.

The V call is TRBV5-1, the J call TRBJ2-1; weak D call: TRBD2 (6 bases). The CDR3 has 14 amino acids. CDR1 SGHRS and CDR2 YFSETQ come from the germline V gene. Trimming removed 4 bases at V and 6 bases at J, with 14 bases between. CDR3 region: CASSQGTEANEQFF. In DNA form, the CDR3 reads TGCGCCAGCAGCCAAGGGACTGAAGCCAATGAGCAGTTCTTC.